The T cell receptor beta chain described here comes from a study of cytomegalovirus exposure and HLA in healthy donors. The CDR3 sequence is 15 residues long. CDR1 is MNHEY and CDR2 is SVGAGI in the germline V gene. Losses at the gene ends were 6 bases for V and 6 bases for J; bases not matched to a gene: 7. The PCR used 60 Vbeta and 13 Jbeta primers. Profiling relied on immunoSEQ multiplex PCR, and the TCRdb table lists in-frame clones only, not all of them. The sample data list approximately 110,000 clones. This rearrangement joins TRBV6-5 to TRBJ1-6; 8 bases are a match to TRBD1. The sequenced material came from PBMCs. This sequence was found in a man in his forties or fifties in good health and CMV-seropositive. The CDR3 DNA is TGTGCCAGCAGCGATCAGGGGGCGGGTAATTCACCCCTCCACTTT. This codes for CASSDQGAGNSPLHF.